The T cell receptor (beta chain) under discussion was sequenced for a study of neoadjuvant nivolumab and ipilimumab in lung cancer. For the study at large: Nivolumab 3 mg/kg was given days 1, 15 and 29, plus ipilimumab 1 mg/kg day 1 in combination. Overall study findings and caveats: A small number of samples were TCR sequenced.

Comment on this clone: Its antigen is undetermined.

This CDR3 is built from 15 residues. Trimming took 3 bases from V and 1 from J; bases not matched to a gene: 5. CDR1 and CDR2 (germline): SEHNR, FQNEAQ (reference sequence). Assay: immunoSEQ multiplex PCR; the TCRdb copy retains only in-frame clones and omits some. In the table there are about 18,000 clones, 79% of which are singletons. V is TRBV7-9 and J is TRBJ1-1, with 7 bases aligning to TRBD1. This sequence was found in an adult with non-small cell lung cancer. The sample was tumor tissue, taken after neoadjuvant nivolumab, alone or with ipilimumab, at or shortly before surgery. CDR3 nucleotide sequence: TGTGCCAGCAGCTTCAGGGGGGAAGGGAACACTGAAGCTTTCTTT. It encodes CASSFRGEGNTEAFF.